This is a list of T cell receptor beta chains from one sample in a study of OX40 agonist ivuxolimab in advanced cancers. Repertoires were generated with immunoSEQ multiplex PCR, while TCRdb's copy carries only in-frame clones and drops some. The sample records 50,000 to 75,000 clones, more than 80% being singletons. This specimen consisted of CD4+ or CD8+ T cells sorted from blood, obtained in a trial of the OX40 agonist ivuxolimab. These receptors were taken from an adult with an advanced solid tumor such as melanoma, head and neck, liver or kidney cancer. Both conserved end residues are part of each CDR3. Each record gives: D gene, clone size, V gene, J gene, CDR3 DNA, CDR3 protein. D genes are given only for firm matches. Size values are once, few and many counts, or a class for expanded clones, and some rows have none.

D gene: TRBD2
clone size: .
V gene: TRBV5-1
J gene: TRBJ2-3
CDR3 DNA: TGCGCCAGCAGCCCTTACGGTAGCGGGATGAGCACAGATACGCAGTATTTT
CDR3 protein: CASSPYGSGMSTDTQYF

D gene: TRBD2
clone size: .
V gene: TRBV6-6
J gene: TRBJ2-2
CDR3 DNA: TGTGCCAGCAGCTCCCCCGAGCTAGCGGTCACCGGGGAGCTGTTTTTT
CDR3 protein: CASSSPELAVTGELFF

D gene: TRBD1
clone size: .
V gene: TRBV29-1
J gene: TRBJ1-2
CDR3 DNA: TGCAGCGTCCCGGGACAGGGAGGCTATGGCTACACCTTC
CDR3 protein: CSVPGQGGYGYTF

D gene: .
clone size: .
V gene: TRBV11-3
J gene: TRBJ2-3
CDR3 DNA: TGTGCCAGCAGCTCACGGGGGGCATATGATACGCAGTATTTT
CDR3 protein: CASSSRGAYDTQYF

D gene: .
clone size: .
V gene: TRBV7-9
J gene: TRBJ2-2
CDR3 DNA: TGTGCCAGCAGCTCGGGACCGGGACATCAAACCGGGGAGCTGTTTTTT
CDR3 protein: CASSSGPGHQTGELFF

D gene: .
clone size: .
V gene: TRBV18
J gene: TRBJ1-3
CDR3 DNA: TGTGCCAGCTCACCCGGGGGGAGAAACACCATATATTTT
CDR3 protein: CASSPGGRNTIYF

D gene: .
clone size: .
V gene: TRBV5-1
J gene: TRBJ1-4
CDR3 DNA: TGCGCCAGCAGCTTGGTACCGGGAGGGAGTGAAAAACTGTTTTTT
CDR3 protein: CASSLVPGGSEKLFF

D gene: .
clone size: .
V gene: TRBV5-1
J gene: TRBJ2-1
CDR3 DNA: TGCGCCAGCAGCTTGGCCCAGGGGAGGGGTGAGCAGTTCTTC
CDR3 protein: CASSLAQGRGEQFF

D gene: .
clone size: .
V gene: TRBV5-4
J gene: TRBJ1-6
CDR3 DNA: TGTGCCAGCAGCTTGGGGGGACCAGGGAGTTCAGCGTATAATTCACCCCTCCACTTT
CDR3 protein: CASSLGGPGSSAYNSPLHF

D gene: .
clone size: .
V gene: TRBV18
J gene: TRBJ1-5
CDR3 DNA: TGTGCCAGCTCACCCGGGGCACTGTTCAATCAGCCCCAGCATTTT
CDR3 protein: CASSPGALFNQPQHF

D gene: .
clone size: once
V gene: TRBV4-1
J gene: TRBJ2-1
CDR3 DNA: TGCGCCAGCAGCCAAGGACTAGATGTTCCCTACAATGAGCAGTTCTTC
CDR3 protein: CASSQGLDVPYNEQFF

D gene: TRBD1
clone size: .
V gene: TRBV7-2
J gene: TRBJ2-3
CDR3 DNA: TGTGCCAGCAGGGGGACAGGGTTTCGATTCACAGATACGCAGTATTTT
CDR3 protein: CASRGTGFRFTDTQYF

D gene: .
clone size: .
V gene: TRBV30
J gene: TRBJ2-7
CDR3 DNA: TGTGCCTGGAGTGTACGTGGGGGCCGTCACGAGCAGTACTTC
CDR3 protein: CAWSVRGGRHEQYF

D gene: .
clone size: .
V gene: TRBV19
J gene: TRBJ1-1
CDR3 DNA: TGTGCCAGTAGTATGAACAGGAACACTGAAGCTTTCTTT
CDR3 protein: CASSMNRNTEAFF

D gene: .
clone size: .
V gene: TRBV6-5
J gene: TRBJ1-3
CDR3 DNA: TGTGCCAGCAGTTACTCGATCGGGTCTGGAAACACCATATATTTT
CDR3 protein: CASSYSIGSGNTIYF

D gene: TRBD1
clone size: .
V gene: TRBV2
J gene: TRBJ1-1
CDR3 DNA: TGTGCCAGCAGCCATAGCAGGGGGCGGGCGAACACTGAAGCTTTCTTT
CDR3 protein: CASSHSRGRANTEAFF

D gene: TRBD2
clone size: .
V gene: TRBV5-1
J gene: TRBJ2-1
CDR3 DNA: TGCGCCAGCAGCTTTGTAACTAGCGGGAGTGATGAGCAGTTCTTC
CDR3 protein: CASSFVTSGSDEQFF

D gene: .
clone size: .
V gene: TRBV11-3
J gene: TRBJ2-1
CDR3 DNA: TGTGCCAGCAGCTCCGGGAGCTCCTACAATGAGCAGTTCTTC
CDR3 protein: CASSSGSSYNEQFF

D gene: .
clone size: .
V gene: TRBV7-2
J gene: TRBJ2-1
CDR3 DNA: TGTGCCAGCAGCTTAGGTTCGGGCCTCTACAATGAGCAGTTCTTC
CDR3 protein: CASSLGSGLYNEQFF

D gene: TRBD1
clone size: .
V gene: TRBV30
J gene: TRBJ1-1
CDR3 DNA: TGTGCCTGGAGGTCCCCGGACAGGTCGGGCACTGAAGCTTTCTTT
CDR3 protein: CAWRSPDRSGTEAFF

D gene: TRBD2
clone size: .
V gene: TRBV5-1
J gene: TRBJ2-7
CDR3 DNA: TGCGCCAGCAGCTTGGAAGCGGGAGTTGAAGCCGAGCAGTACTTC
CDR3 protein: CASSLEAGVEAEQYF

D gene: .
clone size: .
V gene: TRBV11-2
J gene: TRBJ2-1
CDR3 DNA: TGTGCCAGCAGCTTAGGGGTAGGTAGTTTTTCCTACAATGAGCAGTTCTTC
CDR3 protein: CASSLGVGSFSYNEQFF

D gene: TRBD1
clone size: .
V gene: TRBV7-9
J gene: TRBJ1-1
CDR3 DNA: TGTGCCAGCAGCTTTATTCCGGGACAGGGCACTGAAGCTTTCTTT
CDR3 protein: CASSFIPGQGTEAFF

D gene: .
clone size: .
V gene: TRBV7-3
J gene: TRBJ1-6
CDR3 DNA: TGTGCCAGCAGCTTAATGGGACTTAATTCACCCCTCCACTTT
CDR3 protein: CASSLMGLNSPLHF

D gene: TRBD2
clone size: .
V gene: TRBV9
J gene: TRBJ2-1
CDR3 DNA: TGTGCCAGCAGCGTTAGCGGGTCCTACAATGAGCAGTTCTTC
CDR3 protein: CASSVSGSYNEQFF

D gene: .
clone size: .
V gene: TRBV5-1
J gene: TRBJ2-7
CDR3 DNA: TGCGCCAGCAGCTTGTCCCGGGGTGGGACGGACGAGCAGTACTTC
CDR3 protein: CASSLSRGGTDEQYF

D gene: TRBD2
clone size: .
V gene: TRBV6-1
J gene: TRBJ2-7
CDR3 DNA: TGTGCCAGCAGTGAATCAGCGGGAGTAACCTACGAGCAGTACTTC
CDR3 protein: CASSESAGVTYEQYF

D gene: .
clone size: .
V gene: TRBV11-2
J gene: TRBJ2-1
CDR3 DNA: TGTGCCAGCAGCTTAGGGTTCCTGCAACGTGATGAGCAGTTCTTC
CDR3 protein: CASSLGFLQRDEQFF

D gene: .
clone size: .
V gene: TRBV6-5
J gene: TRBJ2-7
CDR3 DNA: TGTGCCAGCAGTTACTCGGAAGGGGGATACGAGCAGTACTTC
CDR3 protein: CASSYSEGGYEQYF

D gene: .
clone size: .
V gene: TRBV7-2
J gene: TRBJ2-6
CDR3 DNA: TGTGCCAGCAGCTTAGGACGCTCTGGGGCCAACGTCCTGACTTTC
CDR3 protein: CASSLGRSGANVLTF

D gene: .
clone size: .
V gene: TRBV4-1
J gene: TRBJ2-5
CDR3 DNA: TGCGCCAGCAGCCAAGGCAGACAAGAGACCCAGTACTTC
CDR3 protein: CASSQGRQETQYF

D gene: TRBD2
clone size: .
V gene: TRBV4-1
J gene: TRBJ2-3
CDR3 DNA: TGCGCCAGCAGAGGACTAGCTTCAGATACGCAGTATTTT
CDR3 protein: CASRGLASDTQYF

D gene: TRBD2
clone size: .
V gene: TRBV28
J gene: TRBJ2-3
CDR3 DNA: TGTGCCAGCAGTCCCTACCTTAGCGGGATGGCAGATACGCAGTATTTT
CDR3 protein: CASSPYLSGMADTQYF

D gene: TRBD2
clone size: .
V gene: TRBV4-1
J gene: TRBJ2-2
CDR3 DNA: TGCGCCAGCAGCCAAAGGTTGACTAGCGGGAGTTCGAACACCGGGGAGCTGTTTTTT
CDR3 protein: CASSQRLTSGSSNTGELFF

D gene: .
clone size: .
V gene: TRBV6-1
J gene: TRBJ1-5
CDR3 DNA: TGTGCCAGCAGTGAAGGAATCTCAACGGGACAGCCCCAGCATTTT
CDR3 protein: CASSEGISTGQPQHF

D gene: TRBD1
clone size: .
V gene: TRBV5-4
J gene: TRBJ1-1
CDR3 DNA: TGTGCCAGCAGCTTCAGGGGGGGTCTGGCTGAAGCTTTCTTT
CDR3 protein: CASSFRGGLAEAFF

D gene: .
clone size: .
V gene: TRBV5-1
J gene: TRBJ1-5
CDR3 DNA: TGCGCCAGCAGCTTGGGCTTTGGTGGAACTCAGCCCCAGCATTTT
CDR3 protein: CASSLGFGGTQPQHF

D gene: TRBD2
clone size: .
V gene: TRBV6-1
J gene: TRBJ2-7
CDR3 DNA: TGTGCCAGCAGTGAAGGACTAGCGGGACGCAACGAGCAGTACTTC
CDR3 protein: CASSEGLAGRNEQYF

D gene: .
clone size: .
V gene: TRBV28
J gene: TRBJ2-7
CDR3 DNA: TGTGCCAGCACCACGGGGATGATCTCTGAGCAGTACTTC
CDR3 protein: CASTTGMISEQYF

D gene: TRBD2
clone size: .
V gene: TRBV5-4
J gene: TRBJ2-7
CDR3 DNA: TGTGCCAGCAGCTTGGGGACTAGGGAGTACGAGCAGTACTTC
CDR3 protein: CASSLGTREYEQYF

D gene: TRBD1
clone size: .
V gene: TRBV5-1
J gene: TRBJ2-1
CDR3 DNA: TGCGCCAGCAGCTCAGGGGGTTTCACCTACAATGAGCAGTTCTTC
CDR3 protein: CASSSGGFTYNEQFF

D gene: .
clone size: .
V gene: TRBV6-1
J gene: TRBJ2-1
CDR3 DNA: TGTGCCAGCAGTGAATCCCCCTTGGGGGAGCAGTTCTTC
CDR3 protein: CASSESPLGEQFF